This T cell receptor (beta chain) was documented in a study of CD8 T cells in ankylosing spondylitis. TCRdb re-called the 5' RACE reads through MiXCR, storing one row per CDR3 protein. The sample has 150,000 to 200,000 distinct CDR3 sequences, around 18% seen once. This clonotype came up a few times. What was sequenced was blood, either unsorted or a sorted T cell fraction (not recorded which). This clonotype was obtained from a male donor with ankylosing spondylitis or in good health (not recorded which).

The CDR3 loop is CASSSTRLVHEQYF. In nucleotides, the CDR3 is TGTGCCAGCAGTTCCACCAGACTCGTGCACGAGCAGTACTTC. The rearrangement uses TRBV6-2 or TRBV6-3 and TRBJ2-7; no clear D. CDR1 MNHEY and CDR2 SVGEGT come from the germline V gene. Trimming stripped 4 bases from V and 5 bases from J, with 15 bases between. The CDR3 runs 14 residues.